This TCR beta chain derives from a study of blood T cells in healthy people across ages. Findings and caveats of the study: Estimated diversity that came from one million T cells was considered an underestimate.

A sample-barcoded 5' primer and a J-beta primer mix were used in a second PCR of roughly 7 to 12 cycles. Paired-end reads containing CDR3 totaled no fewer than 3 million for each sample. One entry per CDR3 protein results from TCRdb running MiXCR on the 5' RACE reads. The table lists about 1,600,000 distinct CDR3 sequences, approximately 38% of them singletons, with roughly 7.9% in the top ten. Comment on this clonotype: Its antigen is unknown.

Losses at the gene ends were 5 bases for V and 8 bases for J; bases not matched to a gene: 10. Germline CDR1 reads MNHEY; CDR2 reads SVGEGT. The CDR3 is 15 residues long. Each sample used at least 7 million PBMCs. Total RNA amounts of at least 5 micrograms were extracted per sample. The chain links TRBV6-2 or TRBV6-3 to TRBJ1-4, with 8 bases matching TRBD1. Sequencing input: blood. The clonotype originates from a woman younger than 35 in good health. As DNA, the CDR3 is TGTGCCAGCAGTCACCGCGACAGGGGAGGGGAAAAACTGTTTTTT. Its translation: CASSHRDRGGEKLFF.